Listed below are T cell receptor beta chains from one sample, sequenced in a study of blood T cell repertoires in COVID-19. The method was immunoSEQ multiplex PCR; TCRdb's version includes in-frame clones alone and lacks a portion of them. The data hold over 200,000 clones, with about 86% observed a single time. The material sequenced was peripheral blood. The source of these receptors is a man aged 55-75 years who had recovered from COVID-19. Both conserved end residues are part of each CDR3. The order of the fields is V gene, D gene, J gene, CDR3 protein. A D gene is named only where the DNA matches it firmly.

V gene: TRBV30; D gene: .; J gene: TRBJ1-6; CDR3 protein: CAWTPGGDSPLHF
V gene: TRBV18; D gene: TRBD1; J gene: TRBJ2-7; CDR3 protein: CASSLGQLYEQYF
V gene: TRBV6-2/TRBV6-3; D gene: TRBD2; J gene: TRBJ2-1; CDR3 protein: CASSYSGGGEQFF
V gene: TRBV27; D gene: TRBD1; J gene: TRBJ1-1; CDR3 protein: CASSFQQGARTEAFF
V gene: TRBV11-2; D gene: TRBD1; J gene: TRBJ1-3; CDR3 protein: CASSSRTGLGGNTIYF
V gene: TRBV7-9; D gene: .; J gene: TRBJ1-1; CDR3 protein: CASSLQQSEAFF
V gene: TRBV5-4; D gene: TRBD2; J gene: TRBJ2-7; CDR3 protein: CASRPGTSSYEQYF
V gene: TRBV3-1/TRBV3-2; D gene: .; J gene: TRBJ2-7; CDR3 protein: CASSPNGDEQYF
V gene: TRBV24-1; D gene: .; J gene: TRBJ1-1; CDR3 protein: CATSDNRGGVSEAFF
V gene: TRBV3-1/TRBV3-2; D gene: .; J gene: TRBJ1-1; CDR3 protein: CASSQEQGAEAFF
V gene: TRBV6-5; D gene: .; J gene: TRBJ2-3; CDR3 protein: CASSYNGQFTDTQYF
V gene: TRBV6-6; D gene: TRBD1; J gene: TRBJ1-2; CDR3 protein: CASSSARGKGYGYTF
V gene: TRBV7-8; D gene: TRBD1; J gene: TRBJ1-4; CDR3 protein: CASSFYRGEDEKLFF
V gene: TRBV3-1/TRBV3-2; D gene: .; J gene: TRBJ2-7; CDR3 protein: CASSQGGQREQYF
V gene: TRBV6-5; D gene: .; J gene: TRBJ1-5; CDR3 protein: CASSLGSRNQPQHF
V gene: TRBV9; D gene: .; J gene: TRBJ1-1; CDR3 protein: CASSVAAGWSTEAFF
V gene: TRBV6-2/TRBV6-3; D gene: .; J gene: TRBJ2-2; CDR3 protein: CASSYLAGGELFF
V gene: TRBV7-2; D gene: .; J gene: TRBJ1-1; CDR3 protein: CASSLGPIKGATEAFF
V gene: TRBV30; D gene: .; J gene: TRBJ1-3; CDR3 protein: CAWSSQGIGNTIYF
V gene: TRBV29-1; D gene: .; J gene: TRBJ2-7; CDR3 protein: CSVAGTPYEQYF
V gene: TRBV14; D gene: .; J gene: TRBJ1-2; CDR3 protein: CASSRDRYYGYTF
V gene: TRBV18; D gene: .; J gene: TRBJ1-2; CDR3 protein: CASSPPVRVHGYTF
V gene: TRBV19; D gene: .; J gene: TRBJ1-1; CDR3 protein: CASSIGPNTEAFF
V gene: TRBV30; D gene: .; J gene: TRBJ2-7; CDR3 protein: CAWLRGSRGPPSYEQYF
V gene: TRBV7-2; D gene: .; J gene: TRBJ2-1; CDR3 protein: CASSFGGGSERRYNEQFF
V gene: TRBV19; D gene: TRBD2; J gene: TRBJ2-7; CDR3 protein: CASRKAAGAYEQYF
V gene: TRBV7-2; D gene: .; J gene: TRBJ2-3; CDR3 protein: CASSLGPRLSSTDTQYF
V gene: TRBV5-1; D gene: TRBD1; J gene: TRBJ1-1; CDR3 protein: CASSLGVTGVDEAFF
V gene: TRBV10-3; D gene: TRBD1; J gene: TRBJ1-5; CDR3 protein: CAISIGQGDQPQHF